A selection of T cell receptor beta chains follows, all from one sample in a study of T cell changes during pregnancy in multiple sclerosis. TCRdb's copy holds only in-frame clones and misses some; the assay was immunoSEQ multiplex PCR. The sample carries roughly 22,000 clones, 88% recorded once. This specimen was CD4+ T cells from peripheral blood mononuclear cells, taken in the first trimester of pregnancy. These receptor sequences come from a female donor in good health, enrolled as a control in a pregnancy study. The CDR3 runs from the conserved cysteine through the conserved F or W. D genes are given only for firm matches. Clone size is given for some rows only: seen once, a few or many times, or a class if the clone is expanded.

CDR3 length | D gene | J gene | clone size | V gene | CDR3 DNA | CDR3 protein
17 | TRBD2 | TRBJ2-1 | NA | TRBV6-1 | TGTGCCAGCAGTGCAATCCAGCGACTAGCGGGAAGCAATGAGCAGTTCTTC | CASSAIQRLAGSNEQFF
16 | NA | TRBJ1-1 | NA | TRBV5-1 | TGCGCCAGCCTACCGGGGGCAACCGGGGGGGCAACTGAAGCTTTCTTT | CASLPGATGGATEAFF
17 | NA | TRBJ1-3 | NA | TRBV11-2 | TGTGCCAGCAGCTTAACCCCAAGCGCAGGGAAGGGAAACACCATATATTTT | CASSLTPSAGKGNTIYF
17 | TRBD1 | TRBJ2-7 | NA | TRBV19 | TGTGCCAGTAGTATAATTCGGGGACAGGGCGGTCGTAAGGAGCAGTACTTC | CASSIIRGQGGRKEQYF
16 | TRBD1 | TRBJ1-5 | NA | TRBV19 | TGTGCCAGTAGTTCAATGGGACAGGGGTGGGACCAGCCCCAGCATTTT | CASSSMGQGWDQPQHF
13 | NA | TRBJ2-5 | once | TRBV2 | TGTGCCACTAAAGAGGGCTGGCAAGAGACCCAGTACTTC | CATKEGWQETQYF
12 | NA | TRBJ2-5 | NA | TRBV6-1 | TGTGCCAGCTTACGGGACATAGAGACCCAGTACTTC | CASLRDIETQYF
14 | NA | TRBJ1-2 | NA | TRBV7-8 | TGTGCCAGCAGCCCGCCTCGGAGCGGTCACGGCTACACCTTC | CASSPPRSGHGYTF
13 | NA | TRBJ1-5 | NA | TRBV5-8 | TGTGCCAGCAGGAAGCTTTCAAATCAGCCCCAGCATTTT | CASRKLSNQPQHF
15 | NA | TRBJ2-2 | NA | TRBV7-2 | TGTGCCAGCAGCTTCTTTGTATTTGTACAGGGGGAGCTGTTTTTT | CASSFFVFVQGELFF
16 | NA | TRBJ1-1 | NA | TRBV27 | TGTGCCAGCAGTTTACTGGGGGCCGGTGGGGTCACTGAAGCTTTCTTT | CASSLLGAGGVTEAFF
17 | TRBD2 | TRBJ2-3 | NA | TRBV7-8 | TGTGCCAGCAGCTTAGCGGGGACTAGCCACAGCACAGATACGCAGTATTTT | CASSLAGTSHSTDTQYF
14 | NA | TRBJ2-7 | NA | TRBV6-6 | TGTGCCAGCAGTTACAATCGGTTTTCCTACGAGCAGTACTTC | CASSYNRFSYEQYF
15 | NA | TRBJ2-3 | NA | TRBV5-4 | TGTGCCAGCAGCTTGGACCGAGGACTCACAGATACGCAGTATTTT | CASSLDRGLTDTQYF
18 | NA | TRBJ1-1 | NA | TRBV25-1 | TGTGCCAGCAGCGTAAACGGGGGTATGACTGCCCTGGGGACTGAAGCTTTCTTT | CASSVNGGMTALGTEAFF
20 | NA | TRBJ1-6 | NA | TRBV21-1 | TGTGCCAGCAGCAGCCGACCGGGACAGGGCTCCAGCTCCTATAATTCACCCCTCCACTTT | CASSSRPGQGSSSYNSPLHF
12 | NA | TRBJ2-2 | NA | TRBV7-9 | TGTGCCAGCAGCTTATTGTACGGGGAGCTGTTTTTT | CASSLLYGELFF
15 | TRBD1 | TRBJ1-2 | NA | TRBV19 | TGTGCCAGTAGTATAGACCGACAGGGGGGCTATGGCTACACCTTC | CASSIDRQGGYGYTF
13 | TRBD2 | TRBJ2-2 | once | TRBV5-4 | TGTGCCAGCAGCTCCGCGGGAGCCGGGGAGCTGTTTTTT | CASSSAGAGELFF
17 | NA | TRBJ1-3 | few | TRBV5-5 | TGTGCCAGCAGCTTGGAAGGGACAACGAGGGCTGGAAACACCATATATTTT | CASSLEGTTRAGNTIYF
15 | TRBD2 | TRBJ2-1 | NA | TRBV6-4 | TGTGCCAGCAGTGATTTTGGCGGGAGATACAATGAGCAGTTCTTC | CASSDFGGRYNEQFF
15 | NA | TRBJ2-3 | NA | TRBV27 | TGTGCCAGCAGTTTAGTAACGCCGGCCGGGGATACGCAGTATTTT | CASSLVTPAGDTQYF
16 | TRBD1 | TRBJ2-7 | NA | TRBV4-2 | TGTGCCAGCAGCCAAACGGGGACAGGGCTCGCCTACGAGCAGTACTTC | CASSQTGTGLAYEQYF
13 | NA | TRBJ2-3 | NA | TRBV19 | TGTGCCAGTAGTATAGCTAGCACAGATACGCAGTATTTT | CASSIASTDTQYF
14 | NA | TRBJ1-2 | NA | TRBV18 | TGTGCCAGCTCACCACGTTCGGGTGACTATGGCTACACCTTC | CASSPRSGDYGYTF
14 | NA | TRBJ1-1 | NA | TRBV5-6 | TGTGCCAGCAGCTTGTTGTCGGCGGGGATTAAAGCTTTCTTT | CASSLLSAGIKAFF
15 | TRBD1 | TRBJ1-2 | NA | TRBV9 | TGTGCCAGCAGCACGACGACAGGGGGAAACTATGGCTACACCTTC | CASSTTTGGNYGYTF
15 | TRBD1 | TRBJ1-5 | NA | TRBV2 | TGTGCCAGCAATCCGACAGGGGCCGTAAATCAGCCCCAGCATTTT | CASNPTGAVNQPQHF
15 | NA | TRBJ1-1 | NA | TRBV7-9 | TGTGCCAGCAGCTTTTACAGGGCCGAGAACACTGAAGCTTTCTTT | CASSFYRAENTEAFF
13 | NA | TRBJ1-2 | NA | TRBV29-1 | TGCAGCGGAACCGAGGGGGATAGATATGGCTACACCTTC | CSGTEGDRYGYTF
15 | TRBD1 | TRBJ1-2 | NA | TRBV18 | TGTGCCAGCTCACCGCCGGGACAGGGATCGTACGGCTACACCTTC | CASSPPGQGSYGYTF
15 | TRBD1 | TRBJ1-2 | NA | TRBV11-2 | TGTGCCAGCAGGGACCGACGAACAGGGGGGAAGGGCTACACCTTC | CASRDRRTGGKGYTF
15 | TRBD1 | TRBJ1-6 | NA | TRBV9 | TGTGCCAGCAGCGTAGGGGGACAGGGAAATTCACCCCTCCACTTT | CASSVGGQGNSPLHF
14 | TRBD2 | TRBJ2-1 | NA | TRBV29-1 | TGCAGCGTGGTAGCGGGAGGGAACTACAATGAGCAGTTCTTC | CSVVAGGNYNEQFF
13 | NA | TRBJ2-3 | NA | TRBV29-1 | TGCAGCGTTGCGGGTCACTTGACAGATACGCAGTATTTT | CSVAGHLTDTQYF
17 | TRBD1 | TRBJ1-1 | once | TRBV7-9 | TGTGCCAGCAGCTTCAAAGGTCACAGGGGGCGCGGCACTGAAGCTTTCTTT | CASSFKGHRGRGTEAFF
12 | NA | TRBJ1-6 | NA | TRBV7-9 | TGTGCCAGCAGCCGCGGAATCGCAACCCTCCACTTT | CASSRGIATLHF
13 | NA | TRBJ2-7 | NA | TRBV11-2 | TGTGCCAGCAGCGACCGCTGGCGACTCGAGCAGTACTTC | CASSDRWRLEQYF
14 | NA | TRBJ2-2 | NA | TRBV10-2 | TGCGCCAGCAGGAAGCAGGGGTGGGCCGGGGAGCTGTTTTTT | CASRKQGWAGELFF
12 | NA | TRBJ1-2 | NA | TRBV25-1 | TGTGCCAGCAGTACAGTTAACTATGGCTACACCTTC | CASSTVNYGYTF
12 | NA | TRBJ2-3 | NA | TRBV19 | TGTGCCAGTAGTTCCTACACAGATACGCAGTATTTT | CASSSYTDTQYF
12 | NA | TRBJ2-3 | NA | TRBV30 | TGTGCCTCCCGCTCCGGAGGCTTAACGCAGTATTTT | CASRSGGLTQYF
13 | TRBD1 | TRBJ2-7 | NA | TRBV28 | TGTGCCAGCTGTACAGGGGGCTGCAACGAGCAGTACTTC | CASCTGGCNEQYF
16 | NA | TRBJ1-2 | NA | TRBV11-2 | TGTGCCAGCAGCTTTATCAAACAGGGTGGCCACTATGGCTACACCTTC | CASSFIKQGGHYGYTF
15 | NA | TRBJ1-1 | NA | TRBV2 | TGTGCCAGCAGTGAATTGGGCTCATCAAACACTGAAGCTTTCTTT | CASSELGSSNTEAFF
16 | TRBD2 | TRBJ2-1 | NA | TRBV6-5 | TGTGCCAGCAGTTCCCCGGCGGGAGGGCCCTACAATGAGCAGTTCTTC | CASSSPAGGPYNEQFF
14 | NA | TRBJ1-5 | few | TRBV4-1 | TGCGCCAGCAGCCAAGGCGGGGGTAGTCAGCCCCAGCATTTT | CASSQGGGSQPQHF
15 | TRBD2 | TRBJ2-1 | NA | TRBV7-9 | TGTGCCAGCAGCTCCCCAACCGGACTAGCCAATGAGCAGTTCTTC | CASSSPTGLANEQFF
13 | TRBD1 | TRBJ1-5 | NA | TRBV2 | TGTGCCAGCATCGAGGGGGCGGGTCAGCCCCAGCATTTT | CASIEGAGQPQHF
15 | TRBD2 | TRBJ2-3 | NA | TRBV2 | TGTGCCAGGGGAGGAGCGGGAGGACCCACAGATACGCAGTATTTT | CARGGAGGPTDTQYF
17 | NA | TRBJ2-6 | NA | TRBV18 | TGTGCCAGCTCACCAAATATGGGGGGTGCTGGGGCCAACGTCCTGACTTTC | CASSPNMGGAGANVLTF
17 | TRBD1 | TRBJ2-7 | NA | TRBV5-1 | TGCGCCAGCAGCGGGGGCTTATGGGACAGAAACTCCTACGAGCAGTACTTC | CASSGGLWDRNSYEQYF